The rows below give T cell receptor beta chains drawn from one sample of a study of regulatory dendritic cells for organ transplantation. For these receptors, no antigen is known. TCRdb's table, derived via immunoSEQ multiplex PCR, lists solely in-frame clones and lacks some. The data contain about 21,000 clones, over 75% of them singletons. Sequencing was carried out using naive CD4+ T cells from blood cultured with regulatory dendritic cells. Receptor source: a human donor in good health. CDR3s include the opening cysteine and the closing phenylalanine or tryptophan. Each record gives: clone size, J gene, D gene, V gene, CDR3 protein, CDR3 DNA. D genes are given only for firm matches. The size field is filled for only some rows; it gives once, few, many or a size class.

once | TRBJ2-1 | TRBD2 | TRBV5-5 | CASSLRTRSDNEQFF | TGTGCCAGCAGCTTGAGGACTAGAAGTGATAATGAGCAGTTCTTC
NA | TRBJ2-1 | TRBD1 | TRBV28 | CASSSGQEIPNEQFF | TGTGCCAGCAGTTCCGGACAGGAGATACCCAATGAGCAGTTCTTC
few | TRBJ2-5 | NA | TRBV30 | CAWSVIGGRETQYF | TGTGCCTGGAGTGTAATCGGGGGGCGAGAGACCCAGTACTTC
NA | TRBJ1-2 | NA | TRBV6-4 | CASSDSFTGGYTF | TGTGCCAGCAGTGACTCATTCACCGGCGGCTACACCTTC
NA | TRBJ2-5 | TRBD2 | TRBV5-4 | CASSHVAGREETQYF | TGTGCCAGCAGCCACGTAGCGGGAAGGGAAGAGACCCAGTACTTC
NA | TRBJ2-1 | TRBD2 | TRBV11-2 | CASSLHRLAGGNNEQFF | TGTGCCAGCAGCTTACATCGGTTAGCGGGAGGGAACAATGAGCAGTTCTTC
NA | TRBJ2-3 | TRBD1 | TRBV7-2 | CASSLSRTGGTDTQYF | TGTGCCAGCAGCTTATCGAGGACAGGGGGCACAGATACGCAGTATTTT
NA | TRBJ2-1 | NA | TRBV11-2 | CASSFPGRGSYNEQFF | TGTGCCAGCAGCTTCCCCGGAAGGGGGTCCTACAATGAGCAGTTCTTC
few | TRBJ1-6 | NA | TRBV18 | CASSPRQNDSPLHF | TGTGCCAGCTCACCACGGCAGAATGATTCACCCCTCCACTTT
NA | TRBJ1-2 | TRBD1 | TRBV15 | CATSSTGGPTTGYTF | TGTGCCACCAGCAGCACAGGGGGCCCAACAACCGGCTACACCTTC
NA | TRBJ2-1 | NA | TRBV9 | CASSLSYAGTDNEQFF | TGTGCCAGCAGCCTATCGTATGCAGGGACCGACAATGAGCAGTTCTTC
NA | TRBJ1-2 | NA | TRBV18 | CASSSIYGYTF | TGTGCCAGCTCTTCGATCTATGGCTACACCTTC
NA | TRBJ2-4 | TRBD2 | TRBV7-2 | CASSLRRGGENIQYF | TGTGCCAGCAGCTTAAGGCGGGGGGGCGAAAACATTCAGTACTTC
NA | TRBJ1-6 | NA | TRBV4-2 | CASSLRSASNSPLHF | TGTGCCAGCAGCTTGCGTTCAGCCTCTAATTCACCCCTCCACTTT
NA | TRBJ2-1 | TRBD2 | TRBV10-3 | CSTSGTSGSNEQFF | TGTTCAACGTCCGGGACTAGCGGGAGCAATGAGCAGTTCTTC
NA | TRBJ2-7 | NA | TRBV6-5 | CASTPGALYEQYF | TGTGCCAGCACCCCCGGGGCCCTCTACGAGCAGTACTTC
NA | TRBJ1-4 | TRBD1 | TRBV6-5 | CASRLGTVNEKLFF | TGTGCCAGCAGACTCGGGACAGTTAATGAAAAACTGTTTTTT
NA | TRBJ2-5 | NA | TRBV7-2 | CASSFLRQETQYF | TGTGCCAGCAGCTTTCTGCGGCAAGAGACCCAGTACTTC
NA | TRBJ1-2 | TRBD1 | TRBV7-9 | CASSSGQAGYTF | TGTGCCAGCAGCTCCGGACAGGCCGGCTACACCTTC
few | TRBJ1-2 | NA | TRBV13 | CASSYPGAGDGYTF | TGTGCCAGCAGTTACCCCGGGGCAGGGGACGGCTACACCTTC
NA | TRBJ2-7 | NA | TRBV7-8 | CASSLPGPASYEQYF | TGTGCCAGCAGTCTCCCGGGCCCTGCATCCTACGAGCAGTACTTC
NA | TRBJ2-3 | NA | TRBV5-1 | CASSLVDTQYF | TGCGCCAGCAGCTTGGTAGATACGCAGTATTTT
NA | TRBJ1-2 | NA | TRBV27 | CASSSNRVANYGYTF | TGTGCCAGCAGTTCGAACAGGGTAGCTAACTATGGCTACACCTTC
NA | TRBJ2-3 | TRBD1 | TRBV5-8 | CASSFDRVGTDTQYF | TGTGCCAGCAGCTTCGACAGGGTTGGGACAGATACGCAGTATTTT
NA | TRBJ2-7 | NA | TRBV19 | CASSEWGSYEQYF | TGTGCCAGTAGTGAATGGGGCTCCTACGAGCAGTACTTC
NA | TRBJ2-3 | TRBD2 | TRBV9 | CASSVVTGGPTDTQYF | TGTGCCAGCAGCGTAGTTACGGGGGGGCCCACAGATACGCAGTATTTT
NA | TRBJ1-2 | NA | TRBV18 | CASSPVEAGFAYGYTF | TGTGCCAGCTCACCGGTGGAGGCAGGTTTTGCCTATGGCTACACCTTC
NA | TRBJ2-6 | NA | TRBV27 | CASSPRPTGGPGANVLTF | TGTGCCAGCAGTCCACGCCCGACCGGAGGCCCTGGGGCCAACGTCCTGACTTTC
NA | TRBJ2-7 | NA | TRBV28 | CASSLHGSGSYEQYF | TGTGCCAGCAGTTTACACGGGTCAGGGAGCTACGAGCAGTACTTC
NA | TRBJ2-3 | TRBD2 | TRBV9 | CASSATFTGGYDTQYF | TGTGCCAGCAGCGCTACCTTCACGGGGGGGTACGATACGCAGTATTTT
NA | TRBJ2-5 | NA | TRBV18 | CASYVQRGETQYF | TGTGCCAGCTACGTCCAACGGGGAGAGACCCAGTACTTC
NA | TRBJ1-2 | TRBD1 | TRBV6-5 | CASSTGQGVGGYTF | TGTGCCAGCAGTACAGGACAGGGCGTGGGTGGCTACACCTTC
few | TRBJ1-5 | TRBD1 | TRBV6-6 | CASSYGDRLKQPQHF | TGTGCCAGCAGTTACGGGGACAGGTTGAAACAGCCCCAGCATTTT
NA | TRBJ1-1 | NA | TRBV28 | CASSKNMNTEAFF | TGTGCCAGCAGCAAGAACATGAACACTGAAGCTTTCTTT
NA | TRBJ1-1 | NA | TRBV7-2 | CASSVQGIRTEAFF | TGTGCCAGCAGCGTCCAGGGAATCCGGACTGAAGCTTTCTTT
NA | TRBJ2-1 | TRBD2 | TRBV6-1 | CASTYSTSGRDEQFF | TGTGCCAGCACCTACTCGACTAGCGGGAGGGATGAGCAGTTCTTC
NA | TRBJ1-5 | NA | TRBV6-5 | CASSYRGGRQPQHF | TGTGCCAGCAGCTATAGGGGGGGGCGTCAGCCCCAGCATTTT
NA | TRBJ1-1 | NA | TRBV18 | CASSFPGGTEAFF | TGTGCCAGCTCATTTCCGGGAGGGACTGAAGCTTTCTTT
NA | TRBJ1-1 | NA | TRBV7-9 | CASSLVAVGAEAFF | TGTGCCAGCAGCTTAGTAGCAGTAGGGGCTGAAGCTTTCTTT
NA | TRBJ1-3 | NA | TRBV18 | CASSPVGTASSGNTIYF | TGTGCCAGCTCACCAGTCGGGACCGCGAGCTCTGGAAACACCATATATTTT
NA | TRBJ2-2 | NA | TRBV18 | CASSVGQPNTGELFF | TGTGCCAGCTCGGTTGGACAGCCGAACACCGGGGAGCTGTTTTTT
NA | TRBJ2-3 | NA | TRBV5-8 | CASSLGAGGTDTQYF | TGTGCCAGCAGCCTGGGGGCTGGGGGCACAGATACGCAGTATTTT
NA | TRBJ1-2 | NA | TRBV10-3 | CAISFGGENYGYTF | TGTGCCATCAGCTTTGGGGGGGAAAACTATGGCTACACCTTC
NA | TRBJ2-5 | TRBD1 | TRBV25-1 | CASSEGTGGGETQYF | TGTGCCAGCAGTGAAGGTACAGGGGGTGGGGAGACCCAGTACTTC
NA | TRBJ2-1 | TRBD2 | TRBV7-3 | CASSSAGDNEQFF | TGTGCCAGCAGCTCAGCGGGAGACAATGAGCAGTTCTTC
once | TRBJ2-1 | TRBD2 | TRBV15 | CATSRIERELGREQFF | TGTGCCACCAGCAGAATCGAGCGGGAGTTAGGTCGCGAGCAGTTCTTC